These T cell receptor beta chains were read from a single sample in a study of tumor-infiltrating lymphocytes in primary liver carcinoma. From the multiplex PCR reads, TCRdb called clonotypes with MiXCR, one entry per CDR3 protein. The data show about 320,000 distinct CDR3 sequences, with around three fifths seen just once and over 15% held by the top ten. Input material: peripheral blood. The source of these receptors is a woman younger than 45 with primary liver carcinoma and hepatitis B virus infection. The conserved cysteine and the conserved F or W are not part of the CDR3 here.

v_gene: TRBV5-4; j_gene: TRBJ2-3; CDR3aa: ASSRGAGRTDTQY
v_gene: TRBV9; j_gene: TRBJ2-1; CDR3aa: ASSATDSLHFNEQF
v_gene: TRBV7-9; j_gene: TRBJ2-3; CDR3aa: GSSTPSRDRVRDTQY
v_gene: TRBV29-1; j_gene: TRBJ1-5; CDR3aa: SVGVGGGNQPQH
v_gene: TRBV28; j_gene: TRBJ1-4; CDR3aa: ASSFSVSSVGNEKLF
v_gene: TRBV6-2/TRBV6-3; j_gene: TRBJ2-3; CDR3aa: VSKGRWDTDTQY
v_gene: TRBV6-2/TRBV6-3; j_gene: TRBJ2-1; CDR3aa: ASRAGGVIEQF
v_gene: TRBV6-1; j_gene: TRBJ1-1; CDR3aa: ARSYRQGREAF
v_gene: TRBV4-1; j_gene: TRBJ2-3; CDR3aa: ASSQEDRGRGTQY
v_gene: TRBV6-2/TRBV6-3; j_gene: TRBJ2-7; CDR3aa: ASSSIRSVSYKQY
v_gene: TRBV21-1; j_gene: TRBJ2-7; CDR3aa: ASSKAPAGAYEQY
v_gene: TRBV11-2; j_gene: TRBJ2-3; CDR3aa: ASTYGGGNTQY
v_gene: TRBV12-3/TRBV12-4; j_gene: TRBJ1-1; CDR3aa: ASRRGQRNSEAF
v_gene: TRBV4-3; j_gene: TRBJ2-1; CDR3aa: ASSQAWTSGSNEQF
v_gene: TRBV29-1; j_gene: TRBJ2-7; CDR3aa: NVEGDPLSDQY
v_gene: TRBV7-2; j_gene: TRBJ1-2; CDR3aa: ASSLSEFYGYT
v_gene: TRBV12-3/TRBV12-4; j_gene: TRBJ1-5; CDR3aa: ASSLRPFLGARGSNQPQH
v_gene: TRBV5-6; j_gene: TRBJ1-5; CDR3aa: AGSSRGSNQPQH
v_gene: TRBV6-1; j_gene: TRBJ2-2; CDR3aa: ASSKTVTSTGEPF
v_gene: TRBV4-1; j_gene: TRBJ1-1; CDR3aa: ASSQGTDYTEAF
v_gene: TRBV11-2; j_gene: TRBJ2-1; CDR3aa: ASSLEMGVGNEQF
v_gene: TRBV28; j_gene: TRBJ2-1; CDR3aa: ASRSGTGEVIEQF
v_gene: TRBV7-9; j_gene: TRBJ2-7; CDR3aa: ASSLGAGGPTREQY
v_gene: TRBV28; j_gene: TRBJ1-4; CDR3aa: ASTPLKVGGKLF
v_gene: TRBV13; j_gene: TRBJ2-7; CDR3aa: ASSARISGSYEQY
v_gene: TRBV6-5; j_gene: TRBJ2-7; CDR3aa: PSSRAGRPGESYEQY
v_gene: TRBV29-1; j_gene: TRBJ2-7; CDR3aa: SARDNTYEQY
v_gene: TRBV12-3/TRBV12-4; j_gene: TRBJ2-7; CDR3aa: ANGMPGTVAYEQY
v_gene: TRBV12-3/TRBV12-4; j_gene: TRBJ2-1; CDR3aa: ASSLETPNERF
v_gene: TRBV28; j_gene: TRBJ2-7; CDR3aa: ASSFRGTSSYEQY
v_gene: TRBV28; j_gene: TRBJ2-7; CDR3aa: ASRTIANLAGRHEQY
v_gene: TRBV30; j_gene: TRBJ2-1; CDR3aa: AWRPGLAGGGRDEQF
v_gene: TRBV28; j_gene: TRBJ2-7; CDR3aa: ASSLERGLREQY
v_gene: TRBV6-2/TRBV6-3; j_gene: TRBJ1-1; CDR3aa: ASSYSVRDPRLNTEAF
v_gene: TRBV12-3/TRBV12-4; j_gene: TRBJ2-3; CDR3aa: ASILGGASGDTQY
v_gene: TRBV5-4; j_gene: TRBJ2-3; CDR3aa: ASSFPTSGSAGSDTQY
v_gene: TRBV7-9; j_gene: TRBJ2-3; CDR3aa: ASSPVTGVTDTQY
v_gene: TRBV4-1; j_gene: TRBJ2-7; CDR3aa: ASSQPGQGSYEQY
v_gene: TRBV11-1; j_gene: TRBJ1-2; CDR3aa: ANSFGTANSNYGYT
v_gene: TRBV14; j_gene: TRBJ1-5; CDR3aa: ASSQDHTVI
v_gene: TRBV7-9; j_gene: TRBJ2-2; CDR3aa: ASSLVGTANTGELL
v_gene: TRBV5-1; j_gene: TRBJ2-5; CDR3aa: ASSLAANQETQY
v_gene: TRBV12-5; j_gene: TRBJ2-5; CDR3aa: ASGPGTPETQY
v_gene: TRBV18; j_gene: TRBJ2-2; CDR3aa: ASSFIPDRNTGELF
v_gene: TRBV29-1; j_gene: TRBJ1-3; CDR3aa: SVSTSGNTIY
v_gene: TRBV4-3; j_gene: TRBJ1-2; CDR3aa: ASSQDIQMFYGYT